These 2 T cell receptor beta chains came from one sample sequenced in a study of shared clonotypes between healthy human individuals. Selected positively for CCR7 and CD45RO-negative, naive CD8 cells excluded terminally differentiated effector memory CD45RA+ cells. The table came from immunoSEQ multiplex PCR; TCRdb's copy has only in-frame clones and leaves some out. The sample shows roughly 650,000 clones, about 96% of them seen only once. Input material: naive CD8+ T cells sorted from blood. All receptors come from a woman younger than 45 in good health.

V is TRBV5-6 and J is TRBJ2-1; D remains ambiguous. CDR1 SGHDT and CDR2 YYEEEE come from the germline V gene. Trimming pared 4 bases from V and 0 bases from J, leaving 14 bases between. The CDR3 spans 16 residues. This CDR3 is CASSARQTYSYNEQFF. CDR3 nucleotide sequence: TGTGCCAGCAGCGCCAGGCAGACATACTCCTACAATGAGCAGTTCTTC.

The chain couples TRBV27 to TRBJ2-4; 8 bases are shared with TRBD1. From germline, CDR1 is MNHEY and CDR2 SMNVEV (reference sequence). Trimming took 3 bases from V and 6 from J; bases not matched to a gene: 4. The CDR3 is 14 amino acids. In DNA form, the CDR3 reads TGTGCCAGCAGTTTCGGACAGGGCGCAAACATTCAGTACTTC. Its translation: CASSFGQGANIQYF.